The 13 T cell receptor beta chains reported below all come from one sample, sequenced in a study of blood T cell repertoires in COVID-19 (dated by TCRdb to between 2020 and 2021). The library was produced with the immunoSEQ multiplex PCR assay. Not all clones reach the TCRdb copy of this immuneACCESS table, which keeps in-frame sequences only. Checked studies attribute under half of the gap to unresolved V genes and leave the rest unexplained. The sample profile shows about 220,000 clones; approximately 82% of them were found once. The ten top clones hold around 3.5% of the sample. Material for sequencing was peripheral blood. These receptors were collected from a woman at least 80 years old with acute or convalescent COVID-19.

This clone appeared a few times. The CDR3 bases are TGTGCCAGCAGCGTGGGAAGGGGGCTTACTGGAAACACCATATATTTT. Translation: CASSVGRGLTGNTIYF. This rearrangement joins TRBV9 to TRBJ1-3; 7 bases agree with TRBD1. Trimming cost V 2 bases and J 2 bases; bases outside gene matches: 7. The CDR3 has 16 amino acids. The germline CDR1 and CDR2 sequences are SGDLS and YYNGEE.

This clone has just a few counts. V usage is TRBV28 and J usage is TRBJ2-2, with D maybe TRBD1 (6 bases). The CDR3 runs to 17 residues. Germline assignment: CDR1 MDHEN and CDR2 SYDVKM. The germline V and J ends were trimmed by 5 bases and 4 bases, with 20 bases remaining between them. CDR3 in DNA: TGTGCCAGCAGTATTCACCGAGTTGGGGGCGGCACCGGGGAGCTGTTTTTT. This encodes CASSIHRVGGGTGELFF.

The V call is TRBV21-1, the J call TRBJ2-3; the table's D call of TRBD2 was not tested on the DNA. TRBV21-1 is a pseudogene. This CDR3 contains 18 residues. CDR3 amino acids: CASSQREDGGPGADTQYF. DNA of the CDR3: TGTGCCAGCTCCCAAAGAGAGGACGGGGGGCCCGGAGCAGATACGCAGTATTTT.

V and J are TRBV19 and TRBJ1-1; 9 bases map to TRBD1. V gave up 4 bases and J gave up 4 bases; unmatched junction bases: 16. Germline V gene lookup returns CDR1 LNHDA and CDR2 SQIVND (reference sequence). This CDR3 has 18 residues. The CDR3 is CASSTPPGRYRGLTEAFF. The CDR3 DNA sequence: TGTGCCAGTAGTACGCCCCCTGGAAGATACAGGGGGCTCACTGAAGCTTTCTTT.

The J gene is TRBJ2-7, the V gene TRBV18, with D maybe TRBD1 (6 bases). The V end lost 6 bases, the J end lost 3 bases, and 15 bases lay between the germline ends. Germline V gene sequence: CDR1 KGHSH, CDR2 LQKENI. The CDR3 totals 14 residues. This CDR3 reads CASSPDRNGYEQYF. DNA of the CDR3: TGTGCCAGCTCCCCTGACAGGAACGGCTACGAGCAGTACTTC.

The rearrangement uses TRBV27 and TRBJ1-2, with TRBD1 matching 8 bases. The germline gives CDR1 MNHEY, CDR2 SMNVEV (reference sequence). CDR3 length: 12 amino acids. The trim removed 8 bases at V and 3 bases at J, leaving 2 bases unmatched. CDR3 region: CASGQGDYGYTF. The CDR3 bases are TGTGCCAGCGGACAGGGAGACTATGGCTACACCTTC.

The chain employs TRBV7-2 and TRBJ1-2; 10 nucleotides align to TRBD1. There are 17 residues in the CDR3. From germline, CDR1 is SGHTA and CDR2 FQGNSA. Trimming at V came to 5 bases and at J to 0 bases, leaving 9 bases not matched to a gene. The CDR3 sequence: CASSPRDRGRANYGYTF. The CDR3 DNA reads TGTGCCAGCAGCCCGAGGGACAGGGGCCGAGCTAACTATGGCTACACCTTC.

V usage is TRBV12-3 or TRBV12-4 and J usage is TRBJ1-1; no firm D call. Trimming removed 3 bases at V and 3 bases at J, with 8 bases between. There are 13 residues in the CDR3. DNA for the CDR3: TGTGCCAGCAGTTTCCGGGAAGACACTGAAGCTTTCTTT. It codes for CASSFREDTEAFF.

This chain links TRBV5-4 with TRBJ2-1; 11 bases map to TRBD1. CDR1 SGHNT and CDR2 YYREEE come from the germline V gene (reference sequence). The CDR3 has 15 residues. Trimming removed 4 bases from V and 3 bases from J; junction bases left unmatched: 3. In nucleotides, the CDR3 is TGTGCCAGCAGCCCCGGGACAGGGGGCTACAATGAGCAGTTCTTC. It encodes CASSPGTGGYNEQFF.

This rearrangement joins TRBV7-3 to TRBJ2-7; possible D gene TRBD1, 6 bases. The CDR3 sequence is 14 residues long. In germline, CDR1 is SGHTA, CDR2 FQGTGA. V was pared by 5 bases and J by 3 bases, with 14 bases between. This chain's CDR3 is CASSPGTTSYEQYF. The CDR3 DNA sequence: TGTGCCAGCAGCCCCGGGACAACCAGCTACGAGCAGTACTTC.

A single count supports this clone. The chain recombines TRBV11-3 with TRBJ1-1, with unresolved D. The germline V and J ends were trimmed by 0 bases and 4 bases, with 15 bases remaining between them. Germline V gene lookup returns CDR1 SGHNT and CDR2 YENEEA. The CDR3 runs 16 residues. The CDR3 coding sequence is TGTGCCAGCAGCTTAGATTCGGTTGAGGGCGGCACTGAAGCTTTCTTT. This encodes CASSLDSVEGGTEAFF. The full variable domain, in which reference TRBV11-3 and TRBJ1-1 provide the parts outside the CDR3, is EAGVVQSPRYKIIEKKQPVAFWCNPISGHNTLYWYLQNLGQGPELLIRYENEEAVDDSQLPKDRFSAERLKGVDSTLKIQPAELGDSAVYLCASSLDSVEGGTEAFFGQGTRLTVV.

The chain is built from TRBV19 and TRBJ1-1; D might be TRBD1 (5 bases). Germline-derived CDR1 and CDR2 are LNHDA and SQIVND (reference sequence). This CDR3 has 15 amino acids. Trimming stripped 0 bases from V and 7 bases from J, with 15 bases between. The CDR3 protein is CASSIEDRPFGEAFF. CDR3 sequence (DNA): TGTGCCAGTAGTATAGAAGACAGACCGTTCGGTGAAGCTTTCTTT.

This rearrangement joins TRBV7-2 to TRBJ1-1, with 7 positions matching TRBD1. The germline gives CDR1 SGHTA, CDR2 FQGNSA. This CDR3 comprises 14 residues. The V segment lost 2 bases and the J segment 5 bases; nucleotides outside the gene matches: 5. The CDR3 DNA reads TGTGCCAGCAGCTTATGGGACAGCGGAACTGAAGCTTTCTTT. Translating gives CASSLWDSGTEAFF.